The TCR beta chain under discussion was sequenced for a study of OX40 agonist ivuxolimab in advanced cancers. Study-level results: The study observed clonal expansion of CD4+ and CD8+ blood T cells by week 6 at 0.1 to 3.0 mg/kg.

V lost 0 bases and J lost 3; bases outside the gene matches: 7. Germline-derived CDR1 and CDR2 are MGHRA and YSYEKL. The CDR3 runs 16 residues. This clone was counted once. Its antigen is not known. Measured with immunoSEQ multiplex PCR; TCRdb has only the in-frame clones, and not every one. The sample carries tens of thousands of clones, 81% recorded once. The starting material was CD4+ or CD8+ T cells sorted from blood, obtained in a trial of the OX40 agonist ivuxolimab. V and J are TRBV4-1 and TRBJ1-1; 7 bases agree with TRBD1. The TCR was taken from an adult with an advanced solid tumor such as melanoma, head and neck, liver or kidney cancer. CDR3 sequence reads: CASSQDLQGLHTEAFF. DNA of the CDR3: TGCGCCAGCAGCCAAGATCTACAGGGGTTGCACACTGAAGCTTTCTTT.